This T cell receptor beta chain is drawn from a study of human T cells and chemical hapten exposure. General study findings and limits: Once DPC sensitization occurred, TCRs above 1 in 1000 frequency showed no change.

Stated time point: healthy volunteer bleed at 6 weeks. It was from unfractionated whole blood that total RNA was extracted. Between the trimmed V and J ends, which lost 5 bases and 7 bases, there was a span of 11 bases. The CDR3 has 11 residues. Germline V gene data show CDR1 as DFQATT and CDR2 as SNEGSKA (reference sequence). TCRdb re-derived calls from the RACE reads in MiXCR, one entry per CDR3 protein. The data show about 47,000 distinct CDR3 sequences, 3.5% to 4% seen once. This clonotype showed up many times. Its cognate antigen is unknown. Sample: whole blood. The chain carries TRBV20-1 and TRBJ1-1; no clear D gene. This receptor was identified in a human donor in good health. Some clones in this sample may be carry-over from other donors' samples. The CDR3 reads CSAHGVNEAFF. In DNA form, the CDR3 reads TGCAGTGCTCACGGGGTGAATGAAGCTTTCTTT.